The present T cell receptor beta chain was sequenced within a study of T cell changes during pregnancy in multiple sclerosis. V lost 6 bases and J lost 0, with 14 bases in between. CDR1 is KGHSH, CDR2 LQKENI, per germline. This CDR3 is 15 amino acids long. Data came from immunoSEQ multiplex PCR; TCRdb stores just in-frame clones and leaves some out. This sample yields tens of thousands of clones, of which roughly 86% are seen a single time; under 2% belongs to the top ten. The clonotype originates from a female donor with multiple sclerosis, enrolled in a pregnancy study. This rearrangement joins TRBV18 to TRBJ1-1, with unresolved D. The sequences come from peripheral blood, collected in the first trimester of pregnancy. CDR3 DNA sequence: TGTGCCAGCTCTCAACCGGGTTCTCTGAACACTGAAGCTTTCTTT. Amino acid sequence: CASSQPGSLNTEAFF.